This record looks at one TCR beta chain sequence and its context. Antigen: not known. Assay: immunoSEQ multiplex PCR; the TCRdb copy retains only in-frame clones and omits some. The sample yields about 90,000 clones, approximately 92% seen once. This record belongs to a study of PD-1 blockade in classical Hodgkin lymphoma. Across the study: The patients were dosed with nivolumab 3 mg/kg, infused intravenously every 2 weeks. General study findings and limits: For complete responders, baseline diversity was comparable to that of newly diagnosed patients.

The germline CDR1 and CDR2 sequences are KGHSH and LQKENI. The CDR3 is 16 amino acids. With 5 bases removed from V and 4 bases from J, the gap between germline ends came to 20 bases. Each patient's relapse followed autologous stem cell transplantation, and brentuximab vedotin exposure varied. The sequence derives from a human donor with classical Hodgkin lymphoma. The chain is built from TRBV18 and TRBJ1-1; the D gene is possibly TRBD1 (5 bases). Here the sequenced sample was peripheral blood mononuclear cells (PBMCs), taken before the second cycle of nivolumab. This CDR3 is CASSRGHNRRSTEAFF. The DNA for the CDR3 is TGTGCCAGCTCAAGAGGACATAACAGAAGGTCCACTGAAGCTTTCTTT.